One and the same sample provided the 25 T cell receptor beta chains below, sequenced in a study of blood T cell repertoires in COVID-19. Assay used: immunoSEQ multiplex PCR; TCRdb lists only in-frame clones, some missing. The sample lists about 110,000 clones, 88% occurring once. Sequencing was done on a sample of peripheral blood. These receptors were taken from a woman between 45 and 60 years old with acute or convalescent COVID-19.

This chain connects TRBV5-4 to TRBJ2-7; D perhaps matches TRBD2 (6 bases). The CDR3 consists of 15 residues. The germline V and J ends were trimmed by 3 bases and 0 bases, with 13 bases remaining between them. CDR1 and CDR2 from the germline V gene are SGHNT and YYREEE (reference sequence). CDR3 protein: CASSSPSSVSYEQYF. CDR3 nucleotide sequence: TGTGCCAGCAGCTCCCCGTCTAGCGTCTCCTACGAGCAGTACTTC. Supplemented by reference TRBV5-4 and TRBJ2-7, the full variable domain reads ETGVTQSPTHLIKTRGQQVTLRCSSQSGHNTVSWYQQALGQGPQFIFQYYREEENGRGNFPPRFSGLQFPNYSSELNVNALELDDSALYLCASSSPSSVSYEQYFGPGTRLTVT.

The V gene is TRBV19, the J gene TRBJ2-1; 9 bases fit TRBD1. There are 14 residues in the CDR3. The V gene's germline CDR1 is LNHDA and CDR2 SQIVND (reference sequence). V shed 6 bases, J shed 8 bases, and the junction held 8 bases outside the gene matches. CDR3 amino acids: CASSQNRGRDEQFF. The CDR3 DNA reads as TGTGCCAGTAGCCAAAACAGGGGGCGTGATGAGCAGTTCTTC.

The chain is built from TRBV9 and TRBJ2-2; TRBD2 matches at 11 bases. V dropped 4 bases and J dropped 5; count of bases not matched to a gene: 7. The length of the CDR3 is 16 residues. Germline loops: CDR1 SGDLS, CDR2 YYNGEE. CDR3 sequence (DNA): TGTGCCAGCAGCCTCCAGACTAGCGGGATTACCGGGGAGCTGTTTTTT. Its protein product is CASSLQTSGITGELFF.

The CDR3 loop reads CASSAVGTPNTEAFF. For the CDR3, the DNA is TGTGCCAGCAGTGCAGTGGGCACCCCGAACACTGAAGCTTTCTTT. This chain uses TRBV2 with TRBJ1-1; D is undetermined. This CDR3 comprises 15 residues. Germline lookup yields CDR1 SNHLY and CDR2 FYNNEI. Trimming took 4 bases from V and 1 from J, leaving 13 bases between them.

The chain is built from TRBV5-1 and TRBJ2-7; D may be TRBD2 (6 bases). Deletions cut 7 bases from V and 0 bases from J, with 11 bases between. CDR1 is SGHRS and CDR2 is YFSETQ in the germline V gene. The CDR3 is 13 amino acids. The chain's CDR3 is CASGRGSSYEQYF. The CDR3 DNA reads TGCGCCAGCGGTCGGGGGAGCTCCTACGAGCAGTACTTC.

The CDR3 here is CASSQLGTGGWDEQFF. The CDR3 region has the DNA TGCGCCAGCAGCCAACTAGGGACAGGGGGCTGGGATGAGCAGTTCTTC. This chain uses TRBV5-1 with TRBJ2-1; TRBD1 aligns across 12 bases. CDR1 SGHRS and CDR2 YFSETQ come from the germline V gene. Trimming cost V 4 bases and J 8 bases; bases outside gene matches: 10. This CDR3 spans 16 amino acids.

The J gene is TRBJ1-2, the V gene TRBV27; weak D call: TRBD1 (6 bases). The germline gives CDR1 MNHEY, CDR2 SMNVEV (reference sequence). V was trimmed by 6 bases and J by 4 bases, leaving 18 bases between them. The CDR3 covers 15 residues. In DNA form, the CDR3 reads TGTGCCAGCAGCCCGGGGGGCAGGGGACTCTATGGCTACACCTTC. Translated, it gives CASSPGGRGLYGYTF.

A few counts support this clone. Distinct nucleotide sequences in the sample also encode this CDR3. The V call is TRBV3-1 (or the pseudogene TRBV3-2), the J call TRBJ2-1; 11 bases match TRBD2. The CDR3 has 15 residues. The V gene's germline CDR1 is LGHDT and CDR2 YNNKEL (reference sequence). After removal of 1 base from V and 4 bases from J, the junction contained 0 bases not matched to a gene. The CDR3 protein is CASSQGLAGYNEQFF. CDR3 DNA: TGTGCCAGCAGCCAAGGACTAGCGGGGTACAATGAGCAGTTCTTC.

This clone was counted a single time. The chain uses TRBV5-1 and TRBJ2-1; 9 nucleotides align to TRBD1. J lost 3 bases, V lost 2 bases, and 6 bases had no gene match. Germline V CDR1 and CDR2: SGHRS, YFSETQ. The CDR3 runs 16 residues. CDR3 coding DNA: TGCGCCAGCAGCTTATCCGGGACAGGGATCTACAATGAGCAGTTCTTC. Encoded protein: CASSLSGTGIYNEQFF.

V is TRBV5-1 and J is TRBJ1-4; D gene ambiguous. The CDR3 has 13 residues. From germline, CDR1 is SGHRS and CDR2 YFSETQ. The V end was cut by 3 bases, the J end by 8 bases, with 11 bases between. The CDR3 region is CASSSPGGEKLFF. In nucleotides, the CDR3 is TGCGCCAGCAGCTCCCCGGGAGGAGAAAAACTGTTTTTT.

J is TRBJ1-5 and V is TRBV6-2 or TRBV6-3; 9 bases fit TRBD1. This CDR3 contains 15 residues. V shed 5 bases, J shed 1 base, and the junction held 3 bases outside the gene matches. Per the germline V gene, CDR1 is MNHEY and CDR2 is SVGEGT. The CDR3 is CASSLGQGSNQPQHF. CDR3 nucleotide sequence: TGTGCCAGCAGTCTTGGACAGGGGAGCAATCAGCCCCAGCATTTT.

The chain uses TRBV6-6 and TRBJ1-2; 8 bases are shared with TRBD1. Trimming removed 5 bases from V and 7 bases from J; junction bases left unmatched: 18. This CDR3 spans 17 amino acids. Per germline, CDR1 MNHNY and CDR2 SVGAGI (reference sequence). CDR3: CASSPRQGKVLSAGYTF. As DNA, the CDR3 is TGTGCCAGCAGTCCTCGACAGGGGAAGGTTCTTAGTGCTGGCTACACCTTC.

Worth noting for this clone: An end of the junction does not agree with germline; a read error may underlie this. This chain joins TRBV20-1 and TRBJ1-1, with D unresolved. Per germline, CDR1 DFQATT and CDR2 SNEGSKA (reference sequence). This CDR3 has 11 amino acids. In DNA, the CDR3 is TGCAGTGCTAGGACGGATGAGAAGCGGGTCTTT. Translated: CSARTDEKRVF.

Only one count was recorded for this clone. The V and J genes are TRBV6-5 and TRBJ2-2, with a tentative D call TRBD2 (6 bases). Germline V gene lookup returns CDR1 MNHEY and CDR2 SVGAGI. CDR3 length equals 15 residues. Trimming stripped 3 bases from V and 4 bases from J, with 12 bases between. The CDR3 DNA follows: TGTGCCAGCAGTTATAACTACGGGGGCACCGGGGAGCTGTTTTTT. As protein: CASSYNYGGTGELFF.

This clone was seen only a few times. V gene TRBV20-1 combines with J gene TRBJ2-5, with 7 nucleotides matching TRBD2. The CDR3 runs 11 residues. The germline CDR1 and CDR2 sequences are DFQATT and SNEGSKA (reference sequence). CDR3 residues: CSGEGQETQYF. The CDR3 region has the DNA TGCAGCGGGGAGGGCCAAGAGACCCAGTACTTC.

This chain uses TRBV19 with TRBJ2-7; tentatively, D is TRBD2 (5 bases). This CDR3 region has 13 residues. The germline V gene has CDR1 LNHDA and CDR2 SQIVND (reference sequence). Trimming took off 0 bases at V and 6 bases at J, with 9 bases between the two ends. This chain's CDR3 is CASSIEIEGEQYF. The CDR3 nucleotides are TGTGCCAGTAGTATAGAGATCGAGGGCGAGCAGTACTTC.

The V call is TRBV27, the J call TRBJ2-7, with 7 bases identical to TRBD2. CDR3 length: 13 amino acids. Per germline, CDR1 MNHEY and CDR2 SMNVEV (reference sequence). The CDR3 sequence: CAARSSGSYEQYF. CDR3 bases: TGTGCTGCCCGGTCTAGCGGTTCCTACGAGCAGTACTTC.

The V and J genes are TRBV3-1 (or the pseudogene TRBV3-2) and TRBJ1-3; the match to TRBD1 covers 8 bases. The CDR3 is made up of 14 amino acids. Germline V CDR1 and CDR2: LGHDT, YNNKEL (reference sequence). The J segment lost 2 bases and the V segment lost 6 bases, leaving 3 bases of the junction unmatched. CDR3 residues: CASRQGGTGNTIYF. CDR3 bases: TGTGCCAGCAGACAGGGGGGAACTGGAAACACCATATATTTT.

J is TRBJ2-5 and V is TRBV10-3; 7 bases align to TRBD2. Germline values: CDR1 ENHRY, CDR2 SYGVKD. The CDR3 runs 14 residues. Germline trimming cut 8 bases from V and 5 bases from J; bases unmatched to any gene: 11. The CDR3 DNA reads TGTGCCATCGGCCGGGACTACGAGGGGGAGACCCAGTACTTC. Encoded protein: CAIGRDYEGETQYF.

The J gene is TRBJ2-7, the V gene TRBV7-2; D gene uncertain. Germline CDR1 is SGHTA and CDR2 is FQGNSA. The CDR3 has 15 residues. The V gene lost 1 base and the J gene lost 3 bases, with 13 bases spanning the gap. The CDR3 loop reads CASSLGAERYYEQYF. CDR3 DNA: TGTGCCAGCAGCTTAGGGGCAGAACGATACTACGAGCAGTACTTC.

The CDR3 bases are TGCAGCGTTAAGGAGGGACCTAGTAACTCCTACGAGCAGTACTTC. Translation: CSVKEGPSNSYEQYF. J is TRBJ2-7 and V is TRBV29-1, with a possible D match to TRBD2 (6 bases). In germline, CDR1 is SQVTM, CDR2 ANQGSEA. V gave up 5 bases and J gave up 0 bases, with 17 bases separating them. CDR3 length: 15 amino acids.

The chain couples TRBV6-5 to TRBJ2-7; 9 bases match TRBD2. CDR3 length: 13 amino acids. The trim removed 8 bases at V and 2 bases at J, leaving 4 bases unmatched. The germline V gene encodes CDR1 MNHEY and CDR2 SVGAGI. CDR3 sequence (DNA): TGTGCCAGCGGGATAGCGGGGGCCTACGAGCAGTACTTC. Translated, it gives CASGIAGAYEQYF.

The chain is built from TRBV4-2 and TRBJ1-3; 8 positions agree with TRBD1. CDR3 size: 17 residues. With 1 base clipped from V and 1 base from J, the junction kept 6 bases outside the gene matches. Per the germline V gene, CDR1 is LGHNA and CDR2 is YNFKEQ. The CDR3: CASSQVPTGGSGNTIYF. CDR3 DNA sequence: TGTGCCAGCAGCCAAGTCCCCACAGGGGGGTCTGGAAACACCATATATTTT.

This rearrangement joins TRBV3-1 (or the pseudogene TRBV3-2) to TRBJ2-5, with 11 bases identical to TRBD2. From germline, CDR1 is LGHDT and CDR2 YNNKEL (reference sequence). This CDR3 has 15 residues. Losses at the gene ends were 5 bases for V and 4 bases for J; bases not matched to a gene: 6. CDR3 sequence: CASSTRGTSGETQYF. The CDR3 DNA follows: TGTGCCAGCAGCACCCGCGGGACTAGCGGAGAGACCCAGTACTTC.

This rearrangement joins TRBV14 to TRBJ2-5; 7 positions agree with TRBD1. CDR1 is SGHDN and CDR2 is FVKESK in the germline V gene. The CDR3 is made up of 16 amino acids. V lost 1 base and J lost 4; bases outside the gene matches: 9. CDR3 bases: TGTGCCAGCAGCCAAGGGGGGCAGGGGGTCGGAGAGACCCAGTACTTC. Translation gives CASSQGGQGVGETQYF.